This TCR beta chain was documented in a study of early T cells in non-severe SARS-CoV-2 infection. Across the study: The input, bulk RNA from unsorted whole blood, was sequenced, and chains were unpaired.

At least ten counts were recorded for this clonotype. Its antigen is as yet unknown. Study observations and caveats: The study's VDJdb matching favored anti-spike CD8 responses and missed private and CD4 specificities.

Researchers tagged individual cDNA molecules with unique molecular identifiers. Using its own MiXCR run on the 5' RACE reads, TCRdb lists one record per CDR3 protein. There are some 71,000 distinct CDR3 sequences in the sample; approximately 9.1% occur only once, and around 16% lies in the top ten. Germline V gene lookup returns CDR1 SNHLY and CDR2 FYNNEI. This CDR3 comprises 15 residues. The junction had 13 bases not matched to a gene; V was cut back by 7 bases and J by 5 bases. This rearrangement joins TRBV2 to TRBJ2-7; 8 nucleotides agree with TRBD1. The TCR was taken from an adult who was a healthcare worker with PCR-confirmed SARS-CoV-2 infection or an uninfected control (not recorded which). The sample consisted of whole blood, taken at baseline. CDR3 loop: CASISPGGVIDEQYF. In nucleotides, the CDR3 is TGTGCCAGCATTTCCCCAGGGGGCGTGATCGACGAGCAGTACTTC.